One and the same sample provided the 28 T cell receptor beta chains below, sequenced in a study of T-cell memory formation after mild COVID-19. TCRdb ran MiXCR on the 5' RACE reads and lists one entry per CDR3 protein. Among some 250,000 distinct CDR3 sequences listed, roughly a tenth were seen once. The sample taken for sequencing was PBMCs or a T cell subset sorted from them (not recorded which). The source is a man aged 18 to 30 who had mild COVID-19 (a few samples of this study predate the infection). Cell type and time point are not known.

This clonotype has only a few counts. For the CDR3, the DNA is TGTGCCAGCAGCCCATTCCGGGACAGTGGGTTATTGCGTGAAAAACTGTTTTTT. Translation gives CASSPFRDSGLLREKLFF. The chain employs TRBV5-5 and TRBJ1-4; 7 bases fit TRBD1. CDR1 and CDR2 (germline): SGHKS, YYEKEE (reference sequence). This CDR3 contains 18 residues. The V gene end was trimmed by 4 bases and the J gene end by 7 bases; junction bases not matched to a gene: 19.

A few counts support this clonotype. The V and J genes are TRBV5-6 and TRBJ1-2; D gene ambiguous. The V and J ends lost 1 base and 2 bases respectively, with 6 bases between them. This CDR3 spans 13 amino acids. CDR1 is SGHDT, CDR2 YYEEEE, per germline. CDR3 nucleotide sequence: TGTGCCAGCAGCTTGTTCGTAAACTATGGCTACACCTTC. It specifies CASSLFVNYGYTF.

This chain links TRBV10-3 with TRBJ1-5, with 9 bases that match TRBD1. CDR1 is ENHRY and CDR2 is SYGVKD in the germline V gene. The CDR3 sequence is 14 residues long. J gave up 6 bases and V 4 bases, and 4 bases lay outside the gene matches. CDR3 sequence (DNA): TGTGCCATCAGTGGGGACAGGGAAGGTCAGCCCCAGCATTTT. It is translated as CAISGDREGQPQHF.

This clonotype came up a few times. This rearrangement joins TRBV24-1 to TRBJ2-1, with D possibly matching TRBD1 (5 bases). The V end lost 9 bases, the J end lost 0 bases, and 14 bases lay between the germline ends. The CDR3 is 15 residues long. Germline lookup yields CDR1 KGHDR and CDR2 SFDVKD. The DNA for the CDR3 is TGTGCCACCGCCCGAAGAGACAGCTCCTACAATGAGCAGTTCTTC. This encodes CATARRDSSYNEQFF.

The chain has TRBV5-4 and TRBJ2-2, with a weak D call TRBD2 (6 bases). V was clipped by 0 bases and J by 1 base, with 10 bases between them. This CDR3 is 16 amino acids long. CDR1 and CDR2 from the germline V gene are SGHNT and YYREEE (reference sequence). CDR3 nucleotides: TGTGCCAGCAGCTTGGATTTCGGGGGGAACACCGGGGAGCTGTTTTTT. It is translated as CASSLDFGGNTGELFF. Full variable domain (remainder filled in from reference TRBV5-4 and TRBJ2-2): ETGVTQSPTHLIKTRGQQVTLRCSSQSGHNTVSWYQQALGQGPQFIFQYYREEENGRGNFPPRFSGLQFPNYSSELNVNALELDDSALYLCASSLDFGGNTGELFFGEGSRLTVL.

The table lists this clonotype with a few counts. V and J are TRBV4-3 and TRBJ1-4; unclear D gene. The CDR3 contains 15 residues. Germline values: CDR1 LGHNA, CDR2 YSLEER. V shed 4 bases and J shed 0 bases, with 9 bases lying between them. CDR3 sequence reads: CASSLDLATNEKLFF. In DNA form, the CDR3 reads TGCGCCAGCAGCCTTGACCTGGCAACTAATGAAAAACTGTTTTTT.

The table lists this clonotype with many counts. A junction end diverges from the germline sequence, so it may reflect a read error. CDR3 coding DNA: TGTGCCAGCAGCGTAACCCCCTTAGCGGAAGCGGCGGCCGGGGAGCTGTTTTTT. Amino acids: CASSVTPLAEAAAGELFF. The chain is built from TRBV7-3 and TRBJ2-2, with D perhaps TRBD2 (6 bases). Germline loops: CDR1 SGHTA, CDR2 FQGTGA. The CDR3 is 18 amino acids.

The chain is built from TRBV12-3 or TRBV12-4 and TRBJ2-3, with TRBD1 matching over 7 bases. V was pared by 6 bases and J by 2 bases, with 2 bases of the junction left unmatched. This CDR3 is built from 13 residues. The DNA for the CDR3 is TGTGCCAGCAGCGACAGGGCCACAGATACGCAGTATTTT. It translates to CASSDRATDTQYF.

The chain joins TRBV7-2 to TRBJ2-1, with 8 bases fitting TRBD2. The germline V gene has CDR1 SGHTA and CDR2 FQGNSA. This CDR3 has 15 amino acids. J lost 3 bases, V lost 5 bases, and 6 bases had no gene match. The CDR3 is CASSPQAGVYNEQFF. CDR3 DNA: TGTGCCAGCAGCCCGCAAGCGGGGGTCTACAATGAGCAGTTCTTC.

The rearrangement joins TRBV29-1 to TRBJ2-2; no clear D. Per germline, CDR1 SQVTM and CDR2 ANQGSEA. This CDR3 spans 13 amino acids. V lost 5 bases to trimming and J lost 0 bases, with 7 bases between them. CDR3 loop: CSVLPPNTGELFF. In nucleotides, the CDR3 is TGCAGCGTTCTCCCCCCGAACACCGGGGAGCTGTTTTTT.

This chain joins TRBV5-1 and TRBJ2-5; D remains ambiguous. Per germline, CDR1 SGHRS and CDR2 YFSETQ. The ends were cut back, 0 bases at V and 5 bases at J, with 14 bases in the middle. The CDR3 loop spans 15 amino acids. In nucleotides, the CDR3 is TGCGCCAGCAGCTTGGGTGTGCTAGTCGGGGAGACCCAGTACTTC. Amino acids: CASSLGVLVGETQYF. The full variable domain, rest sourced from reference TRBV5-1 and TRBJ2-5, is KAGVTQTPRYLIKTRGQQVTLSCSPISGHRSVSWYQQTPGQGLQFLFEYFSETQRNKGNFPGRFSGRQFSNSRSEMNVSTLELGDSALYLCASSLGVLVGETQYFGPGTRLLVL.

V is TRBV19 and J is TRBJ1-6; perhaps TRBD1 as D (5 bases). The CDR3 has 14 amino acids. In germline, CDR1 is LNHDA, CDR2 SQIVND (reference sequence). The V end lost 3 bases, the J end lost 6 bases, and 9 bases lay between the germline ends. The CDR3 coding sequence is TGTGCCAGTAGTATGATAGGGGTTAATTCACCCCTCCACTTT. The encoded protein is CASSMIGVNSPLHF.

This clonotype came up many times. This chain uses TRBV12-5 with TRBJ2-3; maybe TRBD2 (6 bases). The germline gives CDR1 LGHNT, CDR2 FRNRAP. V was cut by 5 bases and J by 8 bases, with 20 bases left in between. The CDR3 is 15 residues long. This chain's CDR3 is CASGPGTANLGTQYF. The CDR3, as DNA: TGTGCTAGTGGTCCCGGGACTGCCAACCTCGGTACGCAGTATTTT.

V gene TRBV3-1 combines with J gene TRBJ2-5; D possibly matches TRBD1 or TRBD2 (6 bases each). V gave up 8 bases and J gave up 5 bases, with 21 bases separating them. Germline V gives CDR1 LGHDT, CDR2 YNNKEL (reference sequence). The CDR3 consists of 15 residues. CDR3 loop: CASGFWGASHETQYF. CDR3 DNA sequence: TGTGCCAGCGGATTCTGGGGGGCCTCTCATGAGACCCAGTACTTC.

This clonotype was seen at least ten times. The CDR3: CASSHPATDTQYF. Written as DNA, the CDR3 is TGCGCCAGCAGCCATCCGGCAACAGATACGCAGTATTTT. This chain joins TRBV5-1 and TRBJ2-3, with D unclear. The CDR3 has 13 amino acids. Trimming took off 4 bases at V and 3 bases at J, with 9 bases between the two ends. Per the germline V gene, CDR1 is SGHRS and CDR2 is YFSETQ.

The chain is built from TRBV7-9 and TRBJ1-1; no clear D gene. V dropped 5 bases and J dropped 6 bases, with 13 bases sitting between them. CDR3 length equals 13 residues. Looked up from germline, CDR1 is SEHNR and CDR2 is FQNEAQ (reference sequence). CDR3 DNA sequence: TGTGCCAGCAGCATCGGGTTTATACCTGAAGCTTTCTTT. Its translation: CASSIGFIPEAFF.

This sequence joins TRBV20-1 and TRBJ2-2, with TRBD1 as a possible D gene (6 bases). Deletions cut 0 bases from V and 6 bases from J, with 11 bases between. There are 14 residues in the CDR3. Looked up from germline, CDR1 is DFQATT and CDR2 is SNEGSKA (reference sequence). CDR3 nucleotide sequence: TGCAGTGCTAGAGATAGGGGGAAGCCCGGGGAGCTGTTTTTT. This sequence encodes CSARDRGKPGELFF.

This clonotype has more than one count but fewer than ten. The chain has TRBV10-3 and TRBJ2-3; weak D call: TRBD2 (6 bases). Germline V gene data show CDR1 as ENHRY and CDR2 as SYGVKD. Trimming pared 0 bases from V and 0 bases from J, leaving 16 bases between. The CDR3 length is 18 residues. The CDR3 is CAISESVQLALSTDTQYF. The CDR3 region has the DNA TGTGCCATCAGTGAGTCGGTTCAACTAGCACTTAGCACAGATACGCAGTATTTT.

V and J are TRBV27 and TRBJ1-2; 8 nucleotides line up with TRBD1. This CDR3 comprises 13 residues. The germline V gene has CDR1 MNHEY and CDR2 SMNVEV (reference sequence). The V segment lost 3 bases and the J segment 7 bases; nucleotides outside the gene matches: 4. The CDR3 protein is CASSFTDRVGYTF. DNA for the CDR3: TGTGCCAGCAGTTTCACGGACAGGGTTGGCTACACCTTC.

The chain is built from TRBV20-1 and TRBJ1-3; D may be TRBD1 (5 bases). Germline loops: CDR1 DFQATT, CDR2 SNEGSKA (reference sequence). The CDR3 extends over 15 amino acids. Trimming took 4 bases from V and 0 from J, leaving 13 bases between them. CDR3 region: CSANQDTYSGNTIYF. In DNA form, the CDR3 reads TGCAGTGCTAACCAGGACACCTACTCTGGAAACACCATATATTTT.

V is TRBV6-4 and J is TRBJ2-1; 8 bases fit TRBD1. V lost 0 bases, J lost 5 bases, and 6 bases stayed unmatched. CDR3 length: 16 amino acids. From germline, CDR1 is MRHNA and CDR2 SNTAGT. CDR3 residues: CASSDSRTGFNNEQFF. CDR3 sequence (DNA): TGTGCCAGCAGTGACTCCCGGACAGGGTTTAACAATGAGCAGTTCTTC.

The chain is built from TRBV18 and TRBJ2-5; D is undetermined. With 3 bases removed from V and 6 bases from J, the gap between germline ends came to 8 bases. The CDR3 has 12 residues. Germline CDR1 and CDR2: KGHSH and LQKENI. The CDR3 DNA reads TGTGCCAGCTCACCGAGGTCACAGACCCAGTACTTC. Translated, it gives CASSPRSQTQYF.

The chain links TRBV29-1 to TRBJ2-5, with 7 positions matching TRBD2. Losses at the gene ends were 4 bases for V and 4 bases for J; bases not matched to a gene: 6. The CDR3 spans 13 residues. The germline V gene encodes CDR1 SQVTM and CDR2 ANQGSEA. This CDR3 is CSVAAREGETQYF. In DNA, the CDR3 is TGCAGCGTTGCCGCCAGGGAGGGAGAGACCCAGTACTTC.

The table lists this clonotype with a few counts. The V and J genes are TRBV7-3 and TRBJ1-6; D not certain. V lost 1 base to trimming and J lost 8 bases, with 9 bases between them. Germline loops: CDR1 SGHTA, CDR2 FQGTGA. This CDR3 spans 14 amino acids. The CDR3 region has the DNA TGTGCCAGCAGCTTAAAGGGTAGTGATTCACCCCTCCACTTT. This sequence encodes CASSLKGSDSPLHF.

There are many counts of this clonotype. The genes are TRBV5-1 and TRBJ2-1; D gene unclear. The germline gives CDR1 SGHRS, CDR2 YFSETQ. V was pared by 2 bases and J by 3 bases, with 6 bases between. This CDR3 comprises 13 residues. In nucleotides, the CDR3 is TGCGCCAGCAGCTTAGAGGTCTACAATGAGCAGTTCTTC. It codes for CASSLEVYNEQFF.

The V and J genes are TRBV15 and TRBJ2-2; no definite D call. The CDR3 has 13 amino acids. CDR1 is LNHNV and CDR2 is YYDKDF in the germline V gene (reference sequence). V lost 2 bases and J 6 bases, leaving 7 bases between the germline ends. The CDR3 protein is CATSRTKAGELFF. For the CDR3, the DNA is TGTGCCACCAGCAGAACCAAGGCCGGGGAGCTGTTTTTT.

This clonotype was seen a handful of times. This chain uses TRBV4-1 with TRBJ1-4, with no clear D. The V gene lost 8 bases and the J gene lost 0 bases, with 13 bases spanning the gap. The CDR3 extends over 15 amino acids. Germline V gene lookup returns CDR1 MGHRA and CDR2 YSYEKL. Here the CDR3 reads CASADAGSTNEKLFF. The DNA of the CDR3 is TGCGCCAGCGCGGACGCGGGATCAACTAATGAAAAACTGTTTTTT.

This clonotype came up a few times. The chain employs TRBV25-1 and TRBJ2-7; the match to TRBD1 covers 12 bases. The germline V gene encodes CDR1 MGHDK and CDR2 SYGVNS. The V segment lost 2 bases and the J segment 5 bases; nucleotides outside the gene matches: 7. The CDR3 consists of 16 residues. DNA for the CDR3: TGTGCCAGCAGTGAAGCGGGACAGGGGGCGCGGGACGAGCAGTACTTC. It yields the protein CASSEAGQGARDEQYF.